The clone carrying this T cell receptor beta chain was found a few times. This CDR3 has 16 residues. V dropped 1 base and J dropped 0 bases, with 13 bases sitting between them. Looked up from germline, CDR1 is GTSNPN and CDR2 is SVGIG (reference sequence). The repertoire was sequenced with immunoSEQ multiplex PCR; TCRdb's copy has only in-frame clones and lacks some. This table holds 90,000 to 130,000 clones, around 76% found once. The source of the sample is a study of blood T cell repertoires in COVID-19. For the study at large: Nucleic acid was either cDNA or gDNA, and it came from T cells, B-cell-depleted T cells, or PBMCs.

The source material was peripheral blood. This receptor was obtained from a woman older than 75 with acute or convalescent COVID-19. The chain combines TRBV30 with TRBJ1-5; D is unclear. DNA of the CDR3: TGTGCCTGGAGTGGTGGTATCGACTATAGCAATCAGCCCCAGCATTTT. Protein sequence: CAWSGGIDYSNQPQHF.